This section outlines one T cell receptor beta chain sequence together with its context. The antigen remains unidentified. This entry comes from a study of cytomegalovirus exposure and HLA in healthy donors. The study, taken as a whole, reports: In a later analysis, TCR association rates varied by HLA locus: DRB1 most, HLA-C fewest. Later work showed greater clonal expansion in HLA-associated TCR beta chains than in equally common others.

Amplification used 60 Vbeta primers and 13 Jbeta primers. Generated by immunoSEQ multiplex PCR, the TCRdb table keeps only in-frame clones and is missing some. This sample has roughly 88,000 clones, with over 75% found just once. The source material was PBMCs. This sequence was found in a young man in good health and CMV-seropositive.

CDR3 sequence reads: CATADRQETQYF. CDR3 DNA: TGTGCCACCGCAGACAGGCAAGAGACCCAGTACTTC. V gene TRBV6-5 combines with J gene TRBJ2-5, with D perhaps matching TRBD1 (6 bases). V was cut by 10 bases and J by 2 bases, with 11 bases left in between. Germline V gene lookup returns CDR1 MNHEY and CDR2 SVGAGI. The CDR3 consists of 12 residues.